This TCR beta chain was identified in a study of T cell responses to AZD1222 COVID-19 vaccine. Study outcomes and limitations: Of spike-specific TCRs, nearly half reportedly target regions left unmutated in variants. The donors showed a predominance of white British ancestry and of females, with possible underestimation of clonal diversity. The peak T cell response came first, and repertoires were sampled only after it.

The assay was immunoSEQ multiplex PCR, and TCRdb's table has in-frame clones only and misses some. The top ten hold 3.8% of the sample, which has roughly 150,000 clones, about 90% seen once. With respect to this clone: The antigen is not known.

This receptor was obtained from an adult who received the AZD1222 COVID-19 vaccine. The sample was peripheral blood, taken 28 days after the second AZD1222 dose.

The CDR3 here is CASSTDRATTNEKLFF. CDR3 in DNA: TGTGCCAGCTCAACGGACAGGGCGACAACTAATGAAAAACTGTTTTTT. This chain links TRBV18 with TRBJ1-4; 8 bases map to TRBD1. The V and J ends lost 5 bases and 0 bases, in that order; junction bases with no gene match: 5. Germline V gives CDR1 KGHSH, CDR2 LQKENI. The CDR3 is 16 amino acids.